Shown below are 11 T cell receptor beta chains from a single sample sequenced in a study of cytomegalovirus exposure and HLA in healthy donors. In the PCR, 60 Vbeta and 13 Jbeta primers were used. Repertoires were generated with immunoSEQ multiplex PCR, while TCRdb's copy carries only in-frame clones and drops some. Among 150,000 to 200,000 clones listed, roughly 79% were seen once. Sequenced sample: PBMCs. Source of these receptors: a woman aged 25 to 45 in good health and CMV-seropositive.

The chain couples TRBV10-2 to TRBJ2-3; TRBD1 agrees at 9 bases. Losses at the gene ends were 10 bases for V and 14 bases for J; bases not matched to a gene: 10. The V gene's germline CDR1 is WSHSY and CDR2 SAAADI. The CDR3 sequence is 11 residues long. CDR3 sequence reads: CATLDRGGMYF. The CDR3 coding sequence is TGCGCCACCTTAGACAGGGGGGGAATGTATTTT.

This clone occurred a few times. V and J are TRBV18 and TRBJ1-5; 10 nucleotides line up with TRBD1. Trimming removed 2 bases from V and 5 bases from J; junction bases left unmatched: 6. The CDR3 loop spans 16 amino acids. Germline CDR1 KGHSH, CDR2 LQKENI. This chain's CDR3 is CASSPAGQGRDQPQHF. The DNA of the CDR3 is TGTGCCAGCTCACCAGCGGGACAGGGGCGTGATCAGCCCCAGCATTTT.

The chain recombines TRBV11-3 with TRBJ2-3; the D gene is possibly TRBD2 (7 bases). V was cut by 4 bases and J by 4 bases, with 12 bases left in between. CDR3 length: 14 amino acids. Germline V lookup: CDR1 SGHNT, CDR2 YENEEA. In nucleotides, the CDR3 is TGTGCCAGCAGCTCTAGGGGGGGGGCAGATACGCAGTATTTT. As protein: CASSSRGGADTQYF.

There are a few counts of this clone. The gene calls are TRBV5-5 and TRBJ2-1; 14 bases fit TRBD2. The V gene's germline CDR1 is SGHKS and CDR2 YYEKEE (reference sequence). The CDR3 is made up of 15 amino acids. V trimming: 4 bases; J trimming: 9 bases; junction bases outside the gene matches: 6. The CDR3 protein is CASSRTSGRRGEQFF. The DNA for the CDR3 is TGTGCCAGCAGCCGGACTAGCGGGAGGCGTGGTGAGCAGTTCTTC.

A few counts support this clone. The CDR3 DNA reads as TGTGCCAGCAGTTACTCCCCTAATCTACCCGAGACCCAGTACTTC. It codes for CASSYSPNLPETQYF. The chain couples TRBV6-5 to TRBJ2-5; no definite D call. CDR1 is MNHEY and CDR2 is SVGAGI in the germline V gene. V shed 0 bases and J shed 5 bases, with 13 bases lying between them. The length of the CDR3 is 15 residues.

The chain recombines TRBV12-5 with TRBJ1-1, with 8 bases identical to TRBD1. Germline loops: CDR1 LGHNT, CDR2 FRNRAP. V dropped 7 bases and J dropped 3; count of bases not matched to a gene: 7. The CDR3 has 14 amino acids. The CDR3 nucleotides read TGTGCTAGTGCCCCGCAGGGGGCGCACACTGAAGCTTTCTTT. Its translation is CASAPQGAHTEAFF.

The chain recombines TRBV4-3 with TRBJ2-7; 7 bases agree with TRBD1. The CDR3 totals 14 residues. Germline CDR1 reads LGHNA; CDR2 reads YSLEER. With 1 base clipped from V and 6 bases from J, the junction kept 6 bases outside the gene matches. CDR3 in DNA: TGCGCCAGCAGCCAAGCAGGAGACAGGGCCGAGCAGTACTTC. Protein sequence: CASSQAGDRAEQYF.

The V gene is TRBV14, the J gene TRBJ2-1; 9 nucleotides align to TRBD1. The germline CDR1 and CDR2 sequences are SGHDN and FVKESK. V trimming: 3 bases; J trimming: 2 bases; junction bases outside the gene matches: 5. The length of the CDR3 is 16 residues. The CDR3 nucleotides read TGTGCCAGCAGCCAGTTAACAGGGGGCCCCTACAATGAGCAGTTCTTC. Translated: CASSQLTGGPYNEQFF. The full variable domain, rest sourced from reference TRBV14 and TRBJ2-1, is EAGVTQFPSHSVIEKGQTVTLRCDPISGHDNLYWYRRVMGKEIKFLLHFVKESKQDESGMPNNRFLAERTGGTYSTLKVQPAELEDSGVYFCASSQLTGGPYNEQFFGPGTRLTVL.

The chain links TRBV18 to TRBJ2-5, with no clear D. Germline CDR1 KGHSH, CDR2 LQKENI. The V end lost 2 bases, the J end lost 5 bases, and 15 bases lay between the germline ends. This CDR3 is 15 amino acids long. CDR3 in amino acids: CASSPYPTGYETQYF. In DNA, the CDR3 is TGTGCCAGCTCACCATACCCTACCGGGTATGAGACCCAGTACTTC.

This clone was seen only a few times. The chain uses TRBV6-4 and TRBJ2-3, with D perhaps TRBD1 (6 bases). V shed 6 bases and J shed 2 bases, with 12 bases lying between them. Germline V gives CDR1 MRHNA, CDR2 SNTAGT. CDR3 size: 14 residues. Here the CDR3 DNA reads TGTGCCAGCAGACCCCGACAGGACACAGATACGCAGTATTTT. It is translated as CASRPRQDTDTQYF.

This chain uses TRBV5-4 with TRBJ2-5; the match to TRBD2 covers 13 bases. Germline trimming cut 4 bases from V and 2 bases from J; bases unmatched to any gene: 5. This CDR3 comprises 16 residues. From germline, CDR1 is SGHNT and CDR2 YYREEE (reference sequence). CDR3 amino acids: CASSDRGLAGQETQYF. In nucleotides, the CDR3 is TGTGCCAGCAGCGATAGGGGACTAGCGGGGCAAGAGACCCAGTACTTC.